This T cell receptor (beta chain) was documented in a study of T-cell reconstitution after alpha-beta-depleted transplantation in children. The CDR3 spans 15 residues. V was pared by 5 bases and J by 6 bases, with 11 bases of the junction left unmatched. Germline V gives CDR1 DFQATT, CDR2 SNEGSKA (reference sequence). This clonotype was observed at least ten times. The antigen is undetermined. Findings of the study overall: It was surviving recipient T cells and thymic progenitors that gave some patients high TCRbeta diversity at day 60.

This sample's TCRbeta library carried unique molecular identifier barcodes. TCRdb re-derived calls from the PCR reads in MiXCR, one entry per CDR3 protein. The sample yields about 160,000 distinct CDR3 sequences, 11% seen once. The receptor comes from a boy aged 2 to 10 with acute myeloid leukemia, due to receive a stem cell transplant. The rearrangement joins TRBV20-1 to TRBJ2-3, with 10 positions matching TRBD2. Sequenced here: PBMCs, sampled before TCRalphabeta/CD19-depleted stem cell transplant. In DNA, the CDR3 is TGCAGTGCTGGGCCTGTTAGCGGGAGGCGCGATACGCAGTATTTT. Translated: CSAGPVSGRRDTQYF.